Below, 21 T cell receptor beta chains from the same sample are listed, as sequenced in a study of T cell responses to AZD1222 COVID-19 vaccine. Method: immunoSEQ multiplex PCR; TCRdb's copy keeps in-frame clones and lacks some. This table has over 130,000 clones, about 90% appearing once. The sample was peripheral blood, taken 28 days after the second AZD1222 dose. The origin of the receptors is an adult who received the AZD1222 COVID-19 vaccine.

The sample holds one count of this clone. V gene TRBV7-3 combines with J gene TRBJ2-2; 14 bases are shared with TRBD2. CDR3 length: 19 residues. Germline CDR1 SGHTA, CDR2 FQGTGA. V dropped 5 bases and J dropped 0; count of bases not matched to a gene: 8. The DNA of the CDR3 is TGTGCCAGCAGCCCCCAGGGACTAGCGGGGGTAGCGAACACCGGGGAGCTGTTTTTT. This sequence encodes CASSPQGLAGVANTGELFF.

The gene calls are TRBV5-1 and TRBJ2-5, with 7 bases matching TRBD1. With 5 bases clipped from V and 5 bases from J, the junction kept 6 bases outside the gene matches. This CDR3 contains 13 residues. From germline, CDR1 is SGHRS and CDR2 YFSETQ. DNA for the CDR3: TGCGCCAGCAGTTCTACAGGGGACGAGACCCAGTACTTC. Its translation is CASSSTGDETQYF. The full variable domain, rest sourced from reference TRBV5-1 and TRBJ2-5, is KAGVTQTPRYLIKTRGQQVTLSCSPISGHRSVSWYQQTPGQGLQFLFEYFSETQRNKGNFPGRFSGRQFSNSRSEMNVSTLELGDSALYLCASSSTGDETQYFGPGTRLLVL.

Comments on this clone: Its ends do not fully match the called genes, so a read error is possible. This rearrangement joins TRBV30 to TRBJ2-1; 10 nucleotides match TRBD1. The CDR3 has 12 amino acids. Per germline, CDR1 GTSNPN and CDR2 SVGIG (reference sequence). CDR3 sequence (DNA): TGTGCCTGGAGTTGGGGACAGGGGCCCTTCCTCTTC. Translation: CAWSWGQGPFLF. The variable domain in full, completed from reference TRBV30 and TRBJ2-1, reads SQTIHQWPATLVQPVGSPLSLECTVEGTSNPNLYWYRQAAGRGLQLLFYSVGIGQISSEVPQNLSASRPQDRQFILSSKKLLLSDSGFYLCAWSWGQGPFLFGPGTRLTVL.

The chain couples TRBV2 to TRBJ1-1, with a possible D match to TRBD1 (5 bases). Trimming cost V 6 bases and J 0 bases, with 8 bases left between them. Looked up from germline, CDR1 is SNHLY and CDR2 is FYNNEI. The CDR3 is made up of 13 amino acids. The CDR3 DNA follows: TGTGCCAGCAGAGACAGCCTGAACACTGAAGCTTTCTTT. This translates into CASRDSLNTEAFF.

The rearrangement links TRBV6-6 to TRBJ1-2, with D possibly TRBD1 on 6 matching bases. The CDR3 loop spans 17 amino acids. Per germline, CDR1 MNHNY and CDR2 SVGAGI (reference sequence). V lost 6 bases and J 8 bases, leaving 28 bases between the germline ends. The DNA for the CDR3 is TGTGCCAGCAGCCGAACTCATTCATACAGGGACTTGAACGGCTACACCTTC. Amino acids: CASSRTHSYRDLNGYTF.

The chain carries TRBV5-1 and TRBJ1-1, with 8 bases lining up with TRBD1. The germline gives CDR1 SGHRS, CDR2 YFSETQ. The CDR3 spans 14 residues. Losses at the gene ends were 3 bases for V and 6 bases for J; bases not matched to a gene: 7. The CDR3: CASSSTGGTAEAFF. Here the CDR3 DNA reads TGCGCCAGCAGCTCCACAGGGGGGACCGCTGAAGCTTTCTTT. The full variable domain, with the rest looked up from reference TRBV5-1 and TRBJ1-1, is KAGVTQTPRYLIKTRGQQVTLSCSPISGHRSVSWYQQTPGQGLQFLFEYFSETQRNKGNFPGRFSGRQFSNSRSEMNVSTLELGDSALYLCASSSTGGTAEAFFGQGTRLTVV.

The chain combines TRBV14 with TRBJ1-3; D remains ambiguous. The germline V gene encodes CDR1 SGHDN and CDR2 FVKESK. The CDR3 covers 16 residues. Trimming cost V 2 bases and J 2 bases, with 13 bases left between them. This CDR3 is CASSQLMAFTGNTIYF. For the CDR3, the DNA is TGTGCCAGCAGCCAATTAATGGCTTTCACTGGAAACACCATATATTTT. Combining the CDR3 with reference TRBV14 and TRBJ1-3 gives the whole variable domain EAGVTQFPSHSVIEKGQTVTLRCDPISGHDNLYWYRRVMGKEIKFLLHFVKESKQDESGMPNNRFLAERTGGTYSTLKVQPAELEDSGVYFCASSQLMAFTGNTIYFGEGSWLTVV.

This chain joins TRBV5-6 and TRBJ1-2; D is unresolved. V lost 2 bases to trimming and J lost 3 bases, with 14 bases between them. Germline V gene data show CDR1 as SGHDT and CDR2 as YYEEEE. The CDR3 covers 15 residues. CDR3 bases: TGTGCCAGCAGCTTTGGACGGGCGGTGGACTATGGCTACACCTTC. It codes for CASSFGRAVDYGYTF. Full variable domain (remainder filled in from reference TRBV5-6 and TRBJ1-2): DAGVTQSPTHLIKTRGQQVTLRCSPKSGHDTVSWYQQALGQGPQFIFQYYEEEERQRGNFPDRFSGHQFPNYSSELNVNALLLGDSALYLCASSFGRAVDYGYTFGSGTRLTVV.

V gene TRBV7-6 combines with J gene TRBJ1-1; no clear D gene. The germline CDR1 and CDR2 sequences are SGHVS and FNYEAQ. This CDR3 comprises 15 residues. Trimming took 2 bases from V and 3 from J, leaving 13 bases between them. CDR3 nucleotide sequence: TGTGCCAGCAGCTTACAATCGCAGTCCGACACTGAAGCTTTCTTT. This codes for CASSLQSQSDTEAFF.

V usage is TRBV15 and J usage is TRBJ1-4; D perhaps matches TRBD1 (5 bases). From germline, CDR1 is LNHNV and CDR2 YYDKDF (reference sequence). Trimming left V 0 bases short and J 6 bases short, with 17 bases between. This CDR3 is built from 17 residues. The CDR3 DNA reads as TGTGCCACCAGCAGAGACCCAGGGACCTCGTCTGATGAAAAACTGTTTTTT. Its translation: CATSRDPGTSSDEKLFF.

The chain employs TRBV6-4 and TRBJ1-5, with D hard to call. Germline V gene lookup returns CDR1 MRHNA and CDR2 SNTAGT. The V gene lost 3 bases and the J gene lost 7 bases, with 16 bases spanning the gap. The length of the CDR3 is 15 residues. The CDR3 reads CASSEWGEAGQPQHF. DNA for the CDR3: TGTGCCAGCAGTGAATGGGGTGAGGCTGGGCAGCCCCAGCATTTT.

The CDR3 sequence is CSASSMSTGEETQYF. CDR3 DNA: TGCAGTGCCAGTAGCATGTCGACGGGGGAAGAGACCCAGTACTTC. This chain uses TRBV20-1 with TRBJ2-5, with D perhaps TRBD2 (6 bases). Trimming removed 6 bases at V and 3 bases at J, with 20 bases between. The CDR3 runs to 15 residues. Per germline, CDR1 DFQATT and CDR2 SNEGSKA (reference sequence).

The chain carries TRBV4-3 and TRBJ2-7; D is uncertain. Germline lookup yields CDR1 LGHNA and CDR2 YSLEER. The V gene lost 3 bases and the J gene lost 5 bases, with 11 bases spanning the gap. This CDR3 is 13 amino acids long. CDR3 in amino acids: CASSHDQVHEQYF. In DNA, the CDR3 is TGCGCCAGCAGCCACGACCAAGTCCACGAGCAGTACTTC.

The V call is TRBV2, the J call TRBJ2-5, with D tentatively TRBD1 (5 bases). The V and J ends lost 4 bases and 3 bases respectively, with 15 bases between them. The CDR3 is 15 residues long. Germline V gene data show CDR1 as SNHLY and CDR2 as FYNNEI. CDR3 residues: CASSGARQDKETQYF. The CDR3 DNA sequence: TGTGCCAGCAGTGGGGCAAGGCAGGACAAAGAGACCCAGTACTTC.

The chain is built from TRBV28 and TRBJ2-1; 13 positions match TRBD2. The junction had 2 bases not matched to a gene; V was cut back by 5 bases and J by 7 bases. CDR3 size: 14 residues. Germline V CDR1 and CDR2: MDHEN, SYDVKM. CDR3 in amino acids: CASSPGLAGNEQFF. CDR3 DNA sequence: TGTGCCAGCAGTCCGGGACTAGCGGGAAATGAGCAGTTCTTC.

The rearrangement links TRBV3-1 (or the pseudogene TRBV3-2) to TRBJ2-7; D gene ambiguous. The V and J ends lost 5 bases and 2 bases respectively, with 7 bases between them. In germline, CDR1 is LGHDT, CDR2 YNNKEL (reference sequence). The CDR3 has 12 residues. The CDR3 spells CASSSTPYEQYF. CDR3 nucleotides: TGTGCCAGCAGCTCGACTCCCTACGAGCAGTACTTC.

The chain employs TRBV29-1 and TRBJ1-1; 10 nucleotides match TRBD1. The J segment lost 11 bases and the V segment lost 3 bases, leaving 6 bases of the junction unmatched. CDR1 and CDR2 from the germline V gene are SQVTM and ANQGSEA. This CDR3 has 12 residues. CDR3 sequence: CSVEGQGFDAFF. CDR3 in DNA: TGCAGCGTTGAGGGACAGGGGTTTGACGCTTTCTTT.

The CDR3 reads CAISPDTGNTIYF. CDR3 sequence (DNA): TGTGCCATCAGCCCGGACACTGGAAACACCATATATTTT. This chain uses TRBV10-3 with TRBJ1-3; D might be TRBD1 (5 bases). This CDR3 comprises 13 residues. Germline CDR1 reads ENHRY; CDR2 reads SYGVKD. Trimming stripped 6 bases from V and 2 bases from J, with 8 bases between.

In the case of this clone: Other DNA sequences in the sample encode the same CDR3. As DNA, the CDR3 is TGTGCCAGCAGTTTATGGGGAGACACTGAAGCTTTCTTT. Amino acid sequence: CASSLWGDTEAFF. The rearrangement links TRBV12-3 or TRBV12-4 to TRBJ1-1; D gene unclear. The CDR3 is 13 residues long. The V and J ends lost 2 bases and 3 bases respectively, with 7 bases between them.

The CDR3 coding sequence is TGTGCCAGCAAACCCCACCGGGACAGTTACGAGACCCAGTACTTC. Protein: CASKPHRDSYETQYF. The V and J genes are TRBV28 and TRBJ2-5, with TRBD1 identical over 7 bases. The CDR3 consists of 15 residues. J lost 5 bases, V lost 7 bases, and 13 bases had no gene match. The germline gives CDR1 MDHEN, CDR2 SYDVKM. The full variable domain, in which reference TRBV28 and TRBJ2-5 provide the parts outside the CDR3, is DVKVTQSSRYLVKRTGEKVFLECVQDMDHENMFWYRQDPGLGLRLIYFSYDVKMKEKGDIPEGYSVSREKKERFSLILESASTNQTSMYLCASKPHRDSYETQYFGPGTRLLVL.

DNA of the CDR3: TGTGCCAGCAGTGGTCGCGGGGAGTACACAGATACGCAGTATTTT. Translation gives CASSGRGEYTDTQYF. The chain is built from TRBV27 and TRBJ2-3, with D perhaps matching TRBD2 (6 bases). Germline loops: CDR1 MNHEY, CDR2 SMNVEV (reference sequence). The CDR3 extends over 15 amino acids. Trimming pared 5 bases from V and 2 bases from J, leaving 14 bases between.